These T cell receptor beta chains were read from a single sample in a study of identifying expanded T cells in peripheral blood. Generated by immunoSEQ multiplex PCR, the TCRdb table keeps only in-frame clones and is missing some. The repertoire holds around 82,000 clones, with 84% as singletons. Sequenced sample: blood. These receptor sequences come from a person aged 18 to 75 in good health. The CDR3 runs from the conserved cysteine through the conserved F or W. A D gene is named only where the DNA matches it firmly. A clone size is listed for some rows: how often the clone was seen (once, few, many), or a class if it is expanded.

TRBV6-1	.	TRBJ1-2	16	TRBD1	TGTGCCAGCAGTGAAGAGGACAGGGCCCTTAACTATGGCTACACCTTC	CASSEEDRALNYGYTF
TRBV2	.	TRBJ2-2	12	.	TGTGCCAGCAGTGTGGGCACCGGGGAGCTGTTTTTT	CASSVGTGELFF
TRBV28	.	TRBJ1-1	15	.	TGTGCCAGCACCGCCAATGCAGGAGCGTACACTGAAGCTTTCTTT	CASTANAGAYTEAFF
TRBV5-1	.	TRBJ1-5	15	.	TGCGCCAGCGCTCCCGGAGGCGGGGGTAGTCAGCCCCAGCATTTT	CASAPGGGGSQPQHF
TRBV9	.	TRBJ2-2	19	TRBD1	TGTGCCAGCAGCGTAGGGCTTGTCGCGGACAGGGCGAACACCGGGGAGCTGTTTTTT	CASSVGLVADRANTGELFF
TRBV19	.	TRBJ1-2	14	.	TGTGCCAGTAGTATAATTGGGGTGTTTGATGGCTACACCTTC	CASSIIGVFDGYTF
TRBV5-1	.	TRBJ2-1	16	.	TGCGCCAGCAGCCCCGGGGGGACTTTTAGGGGGAATGAGCAGTTCTTC	CASSPGGTFRGNEQFF
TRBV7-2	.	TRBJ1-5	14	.	TGTGCCAGCAGCTTAGGCAGGGACGATCAGCCCCAGCATTTT	CASSLGRDDQPQHF
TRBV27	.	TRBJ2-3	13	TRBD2	TGTGCCAGCAGAATACTAGCGACAGATACGCAGTATTTT	CASRILATDTQYF
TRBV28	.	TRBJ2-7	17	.	TGTGCCAGCAGTTTTGAGGTGGGGGGCTTAGATAGCTACGAGCAGTACTTC	CASSFEVGGLDSYEQYF
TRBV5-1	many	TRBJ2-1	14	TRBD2	TGCGCCAGCAGCCTAGCGGGAGGAACCAATGAGCAGTTCTTC	CASSLAGGTNEQFF
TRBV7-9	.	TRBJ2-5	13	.	TGTGCCAGCAGCCCGAGGGCCCAAGAGACCCAGTACTTC	CASSPRAQETQYF
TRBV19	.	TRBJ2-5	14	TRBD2	TGTGCCAGTAGTGTCGGGACTAGTAAAGAGACCCAGTACTTC	CASSVGTSKETQYF
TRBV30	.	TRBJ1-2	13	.	TGTGCCTGGGGGACTTCAATTAACTATGGCTACACCTTC	CAWGTSINYGYTF
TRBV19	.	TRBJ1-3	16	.	TGTGCCAGTAGCCACCCCGGCGGCCCGACTGGAAACACCATATATTTT	CASSHPGGPTGNTIYF
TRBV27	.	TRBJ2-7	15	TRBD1	TGTGCCAGACGATTAGGGGACAGGGTAAGGTACGAGCAGTACTTC	CARRLGDRVRYEQYF
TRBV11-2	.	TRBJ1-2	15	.	TGTGCCAGCAGCTTAGGTCTTGGACACCTCTATGGCTACACCTTC	CASSLGLGHLYGYTF
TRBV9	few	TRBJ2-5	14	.	TGTGCCAGCAGCGTTGGGGGGACCCAAGAGACCCAGTACTTC	CASSVGGTQETQYF
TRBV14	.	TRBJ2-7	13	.	TGTGCCAGCAGCCAAGGGGGGGTTAGCGAGCAGTACTTC	CASSQGGVSEQYF
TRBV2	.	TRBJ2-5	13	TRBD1	TGTGCCAGCAGGGGGACAGGCTTGGGGACCCAGTACTTC	CASRGTGLGTQYF
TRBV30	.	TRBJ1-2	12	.	TGTGCCTGGAGTGTGGTGATGTATGGCTACACCTTC	CAWSVVMYGYTF
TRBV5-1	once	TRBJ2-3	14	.	TGCGCCAGCAGCTTGAGGCTGGGGACAGATACGCAGTATTTT	CASSLRLGTDTQYF
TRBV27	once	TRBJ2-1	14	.	TGTGCCAGCAGTCTGCAGGTGAATTACAATGAGCAGTTCTTC	CASSLQVNYNEQFF
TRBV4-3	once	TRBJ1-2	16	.	TGCGCCAGCAGCCAAGATAGTTTTTCGGGTAACTATGGCTACACCTTC	CASSQDSFSGNYGYTF
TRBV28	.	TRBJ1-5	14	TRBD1	TGTGCCAGCACCCCTGGGGACAGACATCAGCCCCAGCATTTT	CASTPGDRHQPQHF
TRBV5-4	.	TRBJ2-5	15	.	TGTGCCAGCAGCTTGGACGTAGGCGGGATAGAGACCCAGTACTTC	CASSLDVGGIETQYF
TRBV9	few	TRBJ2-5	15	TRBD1	TGTGCCAGCAGCTCTACCGGGACAGGGAGCCAGACCCAGTACTTC	CASSSTGTGSQTQYF
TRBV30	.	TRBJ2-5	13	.	TGTGCCTGGCTACTAGAGTGGCAAGAGACCCAGTACTTC	CAWLLEWQETQYF
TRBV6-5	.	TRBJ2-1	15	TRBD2	TGTGCCAGCAGTTACTCGGGCGGGAGGTACAATGAGCAGTTCTTC	CASSYSGGRYNEQFF
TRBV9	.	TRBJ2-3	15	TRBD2	TGTGCCAGCAGCGCGGCGGGAGGCGACACAGATACGCAGTATTTT	CASSAAGGDTDTQYF
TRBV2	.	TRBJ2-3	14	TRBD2	TGTGCCAGCAGTGAACTAGCGGGAGGAGATACGCAGTATTTT	CASSELAGGDTQYF
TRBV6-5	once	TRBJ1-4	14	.	TGTGCCAGCAGCGACGGTGCAACTAATGAAAAACTGTTTTTT	CASSDGATNEKLFF
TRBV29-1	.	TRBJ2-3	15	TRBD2	TGCAGCGTAGCCGAAAAGCGGGAGGGGGCAGATACGCAGTATTTT	CSVAEKREGADTQYF
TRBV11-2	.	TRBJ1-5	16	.	TGTGCCAGCAGCTTAGTCGGGGGGGCAGGCAATCAGCCCCAGCATTTT	CASSLVGGAGNQPQHF
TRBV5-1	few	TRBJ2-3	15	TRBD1	TGCGCCAGCAGCTTACGGGACAGGGGAGGGGATACGCAGTATTTT	CASSLRDRGGDTQYF
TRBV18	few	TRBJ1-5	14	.	TGTGCCAGCTCACCCGACAGTTGGGATCAGCCCCAGCATTTT	CASSPDSWDQPQHF
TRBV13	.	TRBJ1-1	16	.	TGTGCCAGCAGCTTAGCTGCGGGGCGAGGGGACACTGAAGCTTTCTTT	CASSLAAGRGDTEAFF
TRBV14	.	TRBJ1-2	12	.	TGTGCCAGCAGCCAAGTAGGGATAGGCTACACCTTC	CASSQVGIGYTF
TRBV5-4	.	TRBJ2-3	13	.	TGTGCCAGCAGCTTGCAAGGGACAGATACGCAGTATTTT	CASSLQGTDTQYF
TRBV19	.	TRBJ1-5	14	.	TGTGCCAGTAGGGTAAGGGTGGGCAATCAGCCCCAGCATTTT	CASRVRVGNQPQHF
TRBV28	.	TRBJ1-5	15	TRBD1	TGTGCCAGCAGTACCCCGACAGGGATATTTCAGCCCCAGCATTTT	CASSTPTGIFQPQHF
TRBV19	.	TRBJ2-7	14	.	TGTGCCAGTAGCCGCCGGGACTCCACCTACGAGCAGTACTTC	CASSRRDSTYEQYF
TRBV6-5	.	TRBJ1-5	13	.	TGTGCCAGCAGGGGGTTAGGGGATCAGCCCCAGCATTTT	CASRGLGDQPQHF
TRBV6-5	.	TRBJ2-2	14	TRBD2	TGTGCCAGTCGACTAGCGGCGAACACCGGGGAGCTGTTTTTT	CASRLAANTGELFF
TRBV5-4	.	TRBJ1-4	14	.	TGTGCCAGCAGCGAAGACAGCTTTAATGAAAAACTGTTTTTT	CASSEDSFNEKLFF
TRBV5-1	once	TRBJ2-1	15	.	TGCGCCAGCAGCTCTATGACAGATTCCTACAATGAGCAGTTCTTC	CASSSMTDSYNEQFF
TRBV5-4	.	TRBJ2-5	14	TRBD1	TGTGCCAGCAGACCCGGGACAGGGTATGAGACCCAGTACTTC	CASRPGTGYETQYF
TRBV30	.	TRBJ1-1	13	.	TGTGCCTGGAGTGTATCTTTGGACACTGAAGCTTTCTTT	CAWSVSLDTEAFF
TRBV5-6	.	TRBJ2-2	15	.	TGTGCCAGCAGCTTGTCAACAGGAGCTCCCGGGGAGCTGTTTTTT	CASSLSTGAPGELFF
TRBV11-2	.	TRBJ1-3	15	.	TGTGCCAGCAGCTTAGCCTTCGGGCTTGGAAACACCATATATTTT	CASSLAFGLGNTIYF
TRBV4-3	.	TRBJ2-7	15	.	TGCGCCAGCAGCCAAGGTGGACAGTACTCCTACGAGCAGTACTTC	CASSQGGQYSYEQYF
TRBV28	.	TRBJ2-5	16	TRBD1	TGTGCCAGCAGTTTATCGGGACAGGGTATCGAAGAGACCCAGTACTTC	CASSLSGQGIEETQYF
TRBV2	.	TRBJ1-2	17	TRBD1	TGTGCCAGCAGTGAAAGGGACAGGGAGGGGAGGGACTATGGCTACACCTTC	CASSERDREGRDYGYTF